The clone carrying this T cell receptor (beta chain) is a singleton in its sample. What it recognizes is unknown. Assay: immunoSEQ multiplex PCR; the TCRdb copy retains only in-frame clones and omits some. The data hold roughly 9,200 clones, with roughly nine tenths observed a single time. This entry is derived from a study of T cells after posttransplantation cyclophosphamide. Study-wide results and limits: After PTCy, TRB diversity resembled that of CNI/methotrexate controls. Tissue-infiltrating T cells from skin or gut overlapped little with blood T cells. Donor CD8+ memory clones often dominated recipient blood repertoires at later times.

Germline trimming cut 2 bases from V and 7 bases from J; bases unmatched to any gene: 6. The CDR3 totals 14 residues. Germline V gene data show CDR1 as MDHEN and CDR2 as SYDVKM. Sequenced input: memory CD4+ T cells sorted from PBMCs. The gene calls are TRBV28 and TRBJ1-2; 8 bases are shared with TRBD1. The sequence derives from a woman between 55 and 75 years old in good health, CMV-negative, and a related stem cell transplant donor. In DNA, the CDR3 is TGTGCCAGCAGTTTACTTCAGGGGGCGGGTGGCTACACCTTC. It specifies CASSLLQGAGGYTF.